One and the same sample provided the 25 T cell receptor beta chains below, sequenced in a study of Tregs in tolerant kidney transplant recipients. Repertoires were generated with immunoSEQ multiplex PCR, while TCRdb's copy carries only in-frame clones and drops some. In the table there are about 240,000 clones, 65% to 85% of which are singletons. Sequencing was done on a sample of CD4+ T cells from blood. The receptors were gathered from a human donor in good health.

The rearrangement joins TRBV10-3 to TRBJ1-1; 9 positions agree with TRBD1. CDR1 and CDR2 from the germline V gene are ENHRY and SYGVKD. The CDR3 runs to 16 residues. V lost 3 bases to trimming and J lost 1 base; unmatched junction nucleotides: 6. The CDR3, as DNA: TGTGCCATCAGTGAAGGGACAGGGAAAAGGAACACTGAAGCTTTCTTT. Its translation: CAISEGTGKRNTEAFF.

The chain employs TRBV6-4 and TRBJ2-3; 8 bases match TRBD2. After removal of 10 bases from V and 4 bases from J, the junction contained 10 bases not matched to a gene. CDR3 length equals 14 residues. Germline loops: CDR1 MRHNA, CDR2 SNTAGT. The CDR3 protein is CATAGGGLSDTQYF. In DNA form, the CDR3 reads TGTGCCACTGCGGGGGGAGGGTTGTCAGATACGCAGTATTTT.

This clone has a handful of counts. The chain joins TRBV6-5 to TRBJ1-2; perhaps TRBD1 as D (6 bases). The CDR3 extends over 13 amino acids. Germline V gene sequence: CDR1 MNHEY, CDR2 SVGAGI. V dropped 4 bases and J dropped 6 bases, with 12 bases sitting between them. DNA of the CDR3: TGTGCCAGCAGTTCCTACAGGGCCCATGGCTACACCTTC. This gives the protein CASSSYRAHGYTF.

The gene calls are TRBV7-9 and TRBJ2-5; D gene ambiguous. The V end was cut by 2 bases, the J end by 3 bases, with 13 bases between. Germline-derived CDR1 and CDR2 are SEHNR and FQNEAQ (reference sequence). CDR3 length: 15 amino acids. The CDR3 is CASSLWIAREETQYF. In nucleotides, the CDR3 is TGTGCCAGCAGCTTATGGATAGCTAGGGAAGAGACCCAGTACTTC.

The chain combines TRBV5-8 with TRBJ2-1; 9 bases fit TRBD2. The trim removed 0 bases at V and 5 bases at J, leaving 9 bases unmatched. The CDR3 is 17 residues long. CDR1 and CDR2 from the germline V gene are SGHTS and YDEGEE. This CDR3 is CASSLGLAGWNNNEQFF. The CDR3 DNA reads as TGTGCCAGCAGCTTGGGGCTAGCGGGATGGAATAACAATGAGCAGTTCTTC.

This chain joins TRBV5-4 and TRBJ2-5; D ambiguous. This CDR3 is 13 amino acids long. Deletions cut 9 bases from V and 0 bases from J, with 12 bases between. CDR1 and CDR2 (germline): SGHNT, YYREEE (reference sequence). CDR3 amino acids: CATGPQYQETQYF. In nucleotides, the CDR3 is TGTGCCACCGGGCCCCAGTACCAAGAGACCCAGTACTTC.

This clone was counted once. The CDR3 DNA reads as TGTGCCAGCAGCTCCCGGCTGTATGATGGCTACACCTTC. This gives the protein CASSSRLYDGYTF. The chain has TRBV11-2 and TRBJ1-2, with unresolved D. The CDR3 is 13 amino acids. Deletions cut 4 bases from V and 6 bases from J, with 12 bases between. Looked up from germline, CDR1 is SGHAT and CDR2 is FQNNGV. Filled out from reference TRBV11-2 and TRBJ1-2, the complete variable domain reads EAGVAQSPRYKIIEKRQSVAFWCNPISGHATLYWYQQILGQGPKLLIQFQNNGVVDDSQLPKDRFSAERLKGVDSTLKIQPAKLEDSAVYLCASSSRLYDGYTFGSGTRLTVV.

The chain is built from TRBV29-1 and TRBJ2-4, with D hard to call. V gave up 5 bases and J gave up 6 bases, with 14 bases separating them. This CDR3 has 13 amino acids. Germline CDR1 is SQVTM and CDR2 is ANQGSEA. CDR3 nucleotide sequence: TGCAGCGTTCCCGGCTCCACCCGAAACATTCAGTACTTC. Its translation: CSVPGSTRNIQYF. Using reference TRBV29-1 and TRBJ2-4 for the parts outside the CDR3, the full variable domain is SAVISQKPSRDICQRGTSLTIQCQVDSQVTMMFWYRQQPGQSLTLIATANQGSEATYESGFVIDKFPISRPNLTFSTLTVSNMSPEDSSIYLCSVPGSTRNIQYFGAGTRLSVL.

V gene TRBV2 combines with J gene TRBJ2-7; D remains unclear. The CDR3 covers 12 residues. Germline assignment: CDR1 SNHLY and CDR2 FYNNEI. The V gene lost 6 bases and the J gene lost 1 base, with 7 bases spanning the gap. The CDR3 nucleotides are TGTGCCAGCAGACCAGAGTCCTACGAGCAGTACTTC. Protein product: CASRPESYEQYF.

The J gene is TRBJ2-7, the V gene TRBV6-5, with D tentatively TRBD1 or TRBD2 (5 bases each). Trimming left V 7 bases short and J 7 bases short, with 17 bases between. The CDR3 is 13 residues long. CDR1 is MNHEY and CDR2 is SVGAGI in the germline V gene. CDR3 protein: CASNSWGTFEQYF. CDR3 in DNA: TGTGCCAGCAACTCGTGGGGGACGTTTGAGCAGTACTTC.

This chain joins TRBV30 and TRBJ2-7, with 10 bases fitting TRBD2. V lost 3 bases and J lost 0; bases outside the gene matches: 11. The CDR3 runs 17 residues. Looked up from germline, CDR1 is GTSNPN and CDR2 is SVGIG (reference sequence). As DNA, the CDR3 is TGTGCCTGGAGCCCGCGGACTAGCGGCGGGGTCTCCTACGAGCAGTACTTC. Its translation: CAWSPRTSGGVSYEQYF.

A note on this clone: This same CDR3 is encoded by further DNA sequences in the sample. This chain connects TRBV5-4 to TRBJ2-1, with TRBD1 matching 7 bases. Per germline, CDR1 SGHNT and CDR2 YYREEE (reference sequence). This CDR3 contains 15 residues. V gave up 0 bases and J gave up 3 bases; unmatched junction bases: 3. CDR3 in DNA: TGTGCCAGCAGCTTGGACAGGGGCGGCTACAATGAGCAGTTCTTC. This gives the protein CASSLDRGGYNEQFF.

The CDR3 here is CSASGPYEQYF. In DNA, the CDR3 is TGCAGTGCTAGCGGTCCCTACGAGCAGTACTTC. The chain is built from TRBV20-1 and TRBJ2-5; the D is unclear. The better agreement between TRBJ2-7 and the DNA end casts doubt on the J call. The CDR3 is 11 residues long. Germline values: CDR1 DFQATT, CDR2 SNEGSKA (reference sequence).

In regard to this clone: The sample holds other DNA sequences that translate to the same CDR3. This sequence joins TRBV6-1 and TRBJ1-6; D unresolved. The CDR3 has 13 amino acids. CDR1 is MNHNS, CDR2 SASEGT, per germline. The ends were cut back, 2 bases at V and 10 bases at J, with 9 bases in the middle. CDR3 region: CASSERAGSPLHF. CDR3 bases: TGTGCCAGCAGTGAAAGGGCCGGGTCACCCCTCCACTTT.

V and J are TRBV4-2 and TRBJ1-2; weak D call: TRBD1 (5 bases). Germline V gene lookup returns CDR1 LGHNA and CDR2 YNFKEQ. This CDR3 is 15 amino acids long. V was clipped by 3 bases and J by 6 bases, with 17 bases between them. CDR3 in DNA: TGTGCCAGCAGCCAGGACCAGGGAAAGAACAATGGCTACACCTTC. This encodes CASSQDQGKNNGYTF.

This rearrangement joins TRBV6-1 to TRBJ2-2; perhaps TRBD2 as D (7 bases). The CDR3 is made up of 15 amino acids. Germline-derived CDR1 and CDR2 are MNHNS and SASEGT. V was cut by 0 bases and J by 7 bases, with 12 bases left in between. The CDR3 loop reads CASSEAGGPVGELFF. CDR3 nucleotides: TGTGCCAGCAGTGAAGCGGGGGGGCCAGTCGGGGAGCTGTTTTTT.

The genes are TRBV7-6 and TRBJ2-1; D is unclear. V lost 5 bases and J 9 bases, leaving 17 bases between the germline ends. Germline V lookup: CDR1 SGHVS, CDR2 FNYEAQ. The CDR3 runs to 14 residues. The DNA of the CDR3 is TGTGCCAGCAGCCCCGAATTAGGGCTCGGTGAGCAGTTCTTC. This encodes CASSPELGLGEQFF.

The chain employs TRBV4-1 and TRBJ1-2; 7 nucleotides match TRBD1. After removal of 4 bases from V and 4 bases from J, the junction contained 3 bases not matched to a gene. The CDR3 has 13 residues. From germline, CDR1 is MGHRA and CDR2 YSYEKL. In DNA, the CDR3 is TGCGCCAGCAGCCGACAGGGACCCTATGGCTACACCTTC. This codes for CASSRQGPYGYTF.

The CDR3 DNA follows: TGTGCCAGCAGCTTGGGCCAGTTCTACGAGCAGTACTTC. Translating it yields CASSLGQFYEQYF. This rearrangement joins TRBV5-4 to TRBJ2-7; D is undetermined. From germline, CDR1 is SGHNT and CDR2 YYREEE (reference sequence). CDR3 size: 13 residues. V lost 0 bases, J lost 3 bases, and 7 bases lay in between.

The V and J genes are TRBV30 and TRBJ2-5; either TRBD1 or TRBD2 may fit D (6 bases each). The germline gives CDR1 GTSNPN, CDR2 SVGIG (reference sequence). This CDR3 spans 15 amino acids. Trimming cost V 3 bases and J 5 bases, with 19 bases left between them. The CDR3 sequence is CAWSPFTGRRETQYF. CDR3 in DNA: TGTGCCTGGAGCCCCTTTACAGGGAGGCGGGAGACCCAGTACTTC.

The chain links TRBV19 to TRBJ2-7; 9 bases are shared with TRBD1. CDR3 length: 17 amino acids. V lost 3 bases and J lost 2; bases outside the gene matches: 11. Per the germline V gene, CDR1 is LNHDA and CDR2 is SQIVND (reference sequence). The CDR3 loop is CASSIYLDRGRTYEQYF. CDR3 DNA: TGTGCCAGTAGTATTTACTTGGACAGGGGCAGGACCTACGAGCAGTACTTC.

This clone appeared once. The chain couples TRBV10-2 to TRBJ2-1; 13 positions agree with TRBD2. The CDR3 has 18 amino acids. Germline values: CDR1 WSHSY, CDR2 SAAADI. V dropped 0 bases and J dropped 7; count of bases not matched to a gene: 9. As DNA, the CDR3 is TGCGCCAGCAGTGAGTCGGGGACTAGCGGGATTCTAGGTAATGAGCAGTTCTTC. Its protein is CASSESGTSGILGNEQFF.

The V and J genes are TRBV6-5 and TRBJ2-6; the D is unclear. Trimming left V 6 bases short and J 0 bases short, with 9 bases between. There are 15 residues in the CDR3. Germline CDR1 and CDR2: MNHEY and SVGAGI. In DNA, the CDR3 is TGTGCCAGCAGCCCACAGACCTCTGGGGCCAACGTCCTGACTTTC. Protein: CASSPQTSGANVLTF.

This clone was seen more than once but under ten times. The V gene is TRBV5-4, the J gene TRBJ2-3; D remains unclear. The V end was cut by 1 base, the J end by 0 bases, with 6 bases between. Per the germline V gene, CDR1 is SGHNT and CDR2 is YYREEE (reference sequence). The CDR3 length is 14 residues. CDR3 sequence: CASSLPRSTDTQYF. CDR3 in DNA: TGTGCCAGCAGCTTGCCAAGGAGCACAGATACGCAGTATTTT.

This chain links TRBV5-6 with TRBJ2-1; TRBD1 matches at 7 bases. J gave up 2 bases and V 2 bases, and 7 bases lay outside the gene matches. Looked up from germline, CDR1 is SGHDT and CDR2 is YYEEEE. The CDR3 has 16 amino acids. The CDR3 DNA reads TGTGCCAGCAGCTTACTACAGGGGCAGACCTACAATGAGCAGTTCTTC. Residues: CASSLLQGQTYNEQFF.